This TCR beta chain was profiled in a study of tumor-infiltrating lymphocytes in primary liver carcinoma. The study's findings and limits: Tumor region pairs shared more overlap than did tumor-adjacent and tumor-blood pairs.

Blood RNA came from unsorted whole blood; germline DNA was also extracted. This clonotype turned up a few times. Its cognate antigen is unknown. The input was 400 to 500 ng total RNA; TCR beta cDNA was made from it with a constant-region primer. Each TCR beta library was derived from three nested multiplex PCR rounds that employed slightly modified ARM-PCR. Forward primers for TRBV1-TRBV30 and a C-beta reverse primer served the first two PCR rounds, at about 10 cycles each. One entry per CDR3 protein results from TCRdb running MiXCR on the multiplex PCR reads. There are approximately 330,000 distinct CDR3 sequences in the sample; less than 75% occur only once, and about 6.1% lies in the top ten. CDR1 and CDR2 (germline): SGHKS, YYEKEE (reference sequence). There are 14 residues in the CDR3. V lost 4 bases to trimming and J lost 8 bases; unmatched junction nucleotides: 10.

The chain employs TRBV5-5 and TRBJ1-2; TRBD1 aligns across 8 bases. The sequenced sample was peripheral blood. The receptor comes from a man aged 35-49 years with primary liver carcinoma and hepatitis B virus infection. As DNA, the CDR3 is TGTGCCAGCAGCCTTATTACCTCAGGGGGCGGCTACACCTTC. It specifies CASSLITSGGGYTF.